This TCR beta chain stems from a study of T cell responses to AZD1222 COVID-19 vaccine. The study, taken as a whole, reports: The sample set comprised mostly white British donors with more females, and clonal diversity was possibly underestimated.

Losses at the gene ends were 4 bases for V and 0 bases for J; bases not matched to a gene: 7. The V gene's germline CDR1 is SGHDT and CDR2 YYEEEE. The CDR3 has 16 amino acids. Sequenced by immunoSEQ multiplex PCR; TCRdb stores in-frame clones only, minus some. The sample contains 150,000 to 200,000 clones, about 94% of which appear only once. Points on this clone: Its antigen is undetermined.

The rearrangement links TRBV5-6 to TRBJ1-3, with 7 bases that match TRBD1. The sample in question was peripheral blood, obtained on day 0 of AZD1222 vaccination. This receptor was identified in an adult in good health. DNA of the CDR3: TGTGCCAGCAGCGTCGGAAGGGGGCTCTCTGGAAACACCATATATTTT. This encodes CASSVGRGLSGNTIYF.